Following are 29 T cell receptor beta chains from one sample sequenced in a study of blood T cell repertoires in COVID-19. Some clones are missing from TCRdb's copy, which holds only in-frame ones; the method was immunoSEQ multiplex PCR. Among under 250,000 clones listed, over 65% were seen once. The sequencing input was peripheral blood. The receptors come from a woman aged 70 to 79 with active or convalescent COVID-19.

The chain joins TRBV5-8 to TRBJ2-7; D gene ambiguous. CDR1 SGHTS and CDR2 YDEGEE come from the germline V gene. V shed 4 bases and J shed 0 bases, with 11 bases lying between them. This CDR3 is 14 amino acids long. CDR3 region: CASSLDAGSYEQYF. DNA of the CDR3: TGTGCCAGCAGCCTGGACGCCGGCTCCTACGAGCAGTACTTC.

DNA for the CDR3: TGTGCCAGCAGTGGGGGGGGCGGGAGGTCTCAAGAGACCCAGTACTTC. Protein: CASSGGGGRSQETQYF. The rearrangement uses TRBV28 and TRBJ2-5; 8 nucleotides agree with TRBD2. CDR1 is MDHEN, CDR2 SYDVKM, per germline. CDR3 length equals 16 residues. J gave up 2 bases and V 5 bases, and 10 bases lay outside the gene matches.

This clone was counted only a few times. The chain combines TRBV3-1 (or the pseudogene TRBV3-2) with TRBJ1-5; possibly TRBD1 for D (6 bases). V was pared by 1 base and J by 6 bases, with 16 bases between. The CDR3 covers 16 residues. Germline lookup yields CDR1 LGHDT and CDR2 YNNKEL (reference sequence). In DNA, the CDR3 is TGTGCCAGCAGCCAAGGGGGGGGCGGTTTGGGTCAGCCCCAGCATTTT. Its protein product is CASSQGGGGLGQPQHF.

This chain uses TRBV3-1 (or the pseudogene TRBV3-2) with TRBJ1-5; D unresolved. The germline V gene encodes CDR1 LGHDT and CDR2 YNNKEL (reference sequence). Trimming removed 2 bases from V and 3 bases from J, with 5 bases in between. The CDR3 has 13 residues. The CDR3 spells CASSQFHNQPQHF. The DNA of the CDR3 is TGTGCCAGCAGCCAATTCCACAATCAGCCCCAGCATTTT.

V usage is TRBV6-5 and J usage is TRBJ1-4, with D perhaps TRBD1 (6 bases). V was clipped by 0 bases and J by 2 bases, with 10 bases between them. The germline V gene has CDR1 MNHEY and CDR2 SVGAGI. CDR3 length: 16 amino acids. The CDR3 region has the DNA TGTGCCAGCAGTTACTCCCCAGGGGTGACTAATGAAAAACTGTTTTTT. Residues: CASSYSPGVTNEKLFF.

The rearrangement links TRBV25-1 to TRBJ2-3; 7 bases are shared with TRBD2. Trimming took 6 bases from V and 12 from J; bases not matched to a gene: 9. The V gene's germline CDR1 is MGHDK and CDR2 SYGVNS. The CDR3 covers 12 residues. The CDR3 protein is CASRNGGGVQYF. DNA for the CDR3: TGTGCCAGCAGAAATGGGGGAGGGGTCCAGTATTTT.

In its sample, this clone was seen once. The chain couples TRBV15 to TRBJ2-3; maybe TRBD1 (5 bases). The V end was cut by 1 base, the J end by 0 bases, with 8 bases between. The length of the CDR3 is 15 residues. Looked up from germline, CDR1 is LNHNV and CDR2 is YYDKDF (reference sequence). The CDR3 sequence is CATSRGQGSTDTQYF. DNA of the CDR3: TGTGCCACCAGCAGAGGCCAGGGAAGCACAGATACGCAGTATTTT.

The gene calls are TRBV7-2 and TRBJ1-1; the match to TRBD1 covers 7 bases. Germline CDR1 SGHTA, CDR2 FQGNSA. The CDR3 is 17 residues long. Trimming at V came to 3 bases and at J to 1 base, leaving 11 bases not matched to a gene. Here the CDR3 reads CASSLAGGAISNTEAFF. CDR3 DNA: TGTGCCAGCAGCTTGGCAGGGGGTGCGATCTCGAACACTGAAGCTTTCTTT.

The CDR3 protein is CASSIFFGQGYSPLHF. DNA of the CDR3: TGTGCCAGTAGTATTTTCTTCGGACAGGGCTATTCACCCCTCCACTTT. This chain connects TRBV19 to TRBJ1-6; the match to TRBD1 covers 8 bases. This CDR3 region has 16 residues. Germline CDR1 and CDR2: LNHDA and SQIVND (reference sequence). The ends lost 3 bases at V and 8 bases at J; junction bases unmatched: 9.

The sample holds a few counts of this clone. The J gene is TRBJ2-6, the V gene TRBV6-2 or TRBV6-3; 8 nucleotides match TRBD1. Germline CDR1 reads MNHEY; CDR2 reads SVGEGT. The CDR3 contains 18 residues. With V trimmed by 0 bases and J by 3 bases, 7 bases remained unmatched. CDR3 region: CASSYSGTGPLGANVLTF. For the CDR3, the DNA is TGTGCCAGCAGTTACTCGGGGACAGGCCCTCTTGGGGCCAACGTCCTGACTTTC.

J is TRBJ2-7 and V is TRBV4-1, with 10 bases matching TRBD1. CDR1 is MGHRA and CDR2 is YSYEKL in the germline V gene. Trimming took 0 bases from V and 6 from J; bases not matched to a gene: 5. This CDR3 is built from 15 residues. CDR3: CASSQEGQGLPEQYF. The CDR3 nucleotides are TGCGCCAGCAGCCAAGAGGGACAGGGGTTACCCGAGCAGTACTTC.

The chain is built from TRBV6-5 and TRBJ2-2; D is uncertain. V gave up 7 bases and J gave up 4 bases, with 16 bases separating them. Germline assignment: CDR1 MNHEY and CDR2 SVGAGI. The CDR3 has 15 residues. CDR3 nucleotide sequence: TGTGCCAGCACTATGTTAGGCCCTAGCACCGGGGAGCTGTTTTTT. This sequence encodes CASTMLGPSTGELFF.

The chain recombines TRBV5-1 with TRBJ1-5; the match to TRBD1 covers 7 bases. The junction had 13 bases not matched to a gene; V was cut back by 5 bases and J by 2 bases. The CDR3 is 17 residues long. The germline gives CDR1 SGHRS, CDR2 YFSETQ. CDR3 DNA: TGCGCCAGCAGTGAAGGGGGCGAGTCCTATGGCAATCAGCCCCAGCATTTT. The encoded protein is CASSEGGESYGNQPQHF.

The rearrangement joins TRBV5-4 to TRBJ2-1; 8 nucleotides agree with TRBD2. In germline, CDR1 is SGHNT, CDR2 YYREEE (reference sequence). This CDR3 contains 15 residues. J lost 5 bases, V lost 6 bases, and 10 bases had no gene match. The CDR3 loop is CASTLGAGGNNEQFF. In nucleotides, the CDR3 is TGTGCCAGCACCCTAGGGGCGGGAGGCAACAATGAGCAGTTCTTC. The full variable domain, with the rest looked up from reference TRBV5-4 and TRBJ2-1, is ETGVTQSPTHLIKTRGQQVTLRCSSQSGHNTVSWYQQALGQGPQFIFQYYREEENGRGNFPPRFSGLQFPNYSSELNVNALELDDSALYLCASTLGAGGNNEQFFGPGTRLTVL.

The chain's CDR3 is CASSLRDKDNSPLHF. The CDR3 coding sequence is TGTGCCAGCAGTTTGAGGGACAAGGATAATTCACCCCTCCACTTT. This chain uses TRBV28 with TRBJ1-6; weak D call: TRBD1 (6 bases). This CDR3 has 15 residues. V lost 3 bases and J 5 bases, leaving 11 bases between the germline ends. The germline gives CDR1 MDHEN, CDR2 SYDVKM.

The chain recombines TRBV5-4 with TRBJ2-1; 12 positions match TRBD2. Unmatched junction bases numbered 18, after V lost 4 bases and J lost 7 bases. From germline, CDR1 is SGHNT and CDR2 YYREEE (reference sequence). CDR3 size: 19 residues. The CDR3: CASSIPSGGALHSSNEQFF. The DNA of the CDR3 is TGTGCCAGCAGCATCCCTAGCGGGGGGGCCCTTCATTCCTCAAATGAGCAGTTCTTC.

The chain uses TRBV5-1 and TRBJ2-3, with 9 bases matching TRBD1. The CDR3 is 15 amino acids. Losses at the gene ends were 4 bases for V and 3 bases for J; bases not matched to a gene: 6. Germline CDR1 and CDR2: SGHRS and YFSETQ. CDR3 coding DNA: TGCGCCAGCAGCATAGCACAGGGGGCGACAGATACGCAGTATTTT. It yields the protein CASSIAQGATDTQYF.

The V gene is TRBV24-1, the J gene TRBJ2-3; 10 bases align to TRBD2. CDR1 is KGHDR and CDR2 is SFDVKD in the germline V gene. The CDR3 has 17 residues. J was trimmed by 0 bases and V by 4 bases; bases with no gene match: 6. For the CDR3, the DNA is TGTGCCACCAGTGAATCTCCTAGCGGGGGTAGCACAGATACGCAGTATTTT. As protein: CATSESPSGGSTDTQYF.

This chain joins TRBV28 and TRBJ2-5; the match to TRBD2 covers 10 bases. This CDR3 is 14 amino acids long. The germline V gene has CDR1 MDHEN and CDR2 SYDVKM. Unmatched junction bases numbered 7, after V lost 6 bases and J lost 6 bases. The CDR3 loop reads CASSPASGSQTQYF. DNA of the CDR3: TGTGCCAGCAGCCCGGCTAGCGGGAGTCAGACCCAGTACTTC.

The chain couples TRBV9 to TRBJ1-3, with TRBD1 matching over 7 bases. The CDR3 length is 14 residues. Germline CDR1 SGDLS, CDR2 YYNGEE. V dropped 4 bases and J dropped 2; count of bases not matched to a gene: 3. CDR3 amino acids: CASSPGTAGNTIYF. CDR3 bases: TGTGCCAGCAGCCCCGGGACAGCTGGAAACACCATATATTTT.

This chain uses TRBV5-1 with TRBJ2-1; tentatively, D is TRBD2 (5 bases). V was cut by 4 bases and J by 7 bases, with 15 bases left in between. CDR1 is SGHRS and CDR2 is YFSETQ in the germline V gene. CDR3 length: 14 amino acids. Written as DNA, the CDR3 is TGCGCCAGCAGCCCCACTTCGGGAAGTAATGAGCAGTTCTTC. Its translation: CASSPTSGSNEQFF.

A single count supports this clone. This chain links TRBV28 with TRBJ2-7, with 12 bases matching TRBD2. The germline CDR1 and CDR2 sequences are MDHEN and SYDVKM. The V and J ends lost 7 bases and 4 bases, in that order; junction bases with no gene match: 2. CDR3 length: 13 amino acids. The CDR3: CASTGTSGYEQYF. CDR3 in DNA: TGTGCCAGCACCGGGACTAGCGGGTACGAGCAGTACTTC.

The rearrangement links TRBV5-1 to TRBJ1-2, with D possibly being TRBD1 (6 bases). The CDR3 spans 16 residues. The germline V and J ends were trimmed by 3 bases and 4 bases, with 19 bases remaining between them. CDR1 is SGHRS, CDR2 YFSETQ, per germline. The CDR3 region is CASSSQPGGALYGYTF. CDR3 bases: TGCGCCAGCAGCTCTCAACCCGGGGGGGCCCTCTATGGCTACACCTTC.

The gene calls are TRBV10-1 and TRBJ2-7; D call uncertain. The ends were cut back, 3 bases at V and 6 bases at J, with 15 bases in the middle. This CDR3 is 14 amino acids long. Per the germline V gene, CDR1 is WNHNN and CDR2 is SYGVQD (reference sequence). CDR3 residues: CASSDTRFPLEQYF. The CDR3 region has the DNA TGCGCCAGCAGTGATACGCGTTTCCCCCTCGAGCAGTACTTC.

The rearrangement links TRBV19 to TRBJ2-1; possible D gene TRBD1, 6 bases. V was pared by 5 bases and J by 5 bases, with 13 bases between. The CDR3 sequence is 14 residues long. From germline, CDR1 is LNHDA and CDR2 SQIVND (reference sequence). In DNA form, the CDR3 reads TGTGCCAGTAGTGGCCGGGACATTCACAATGAGCAGTTCTTC. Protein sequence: CASSGRDIHNEQFF.

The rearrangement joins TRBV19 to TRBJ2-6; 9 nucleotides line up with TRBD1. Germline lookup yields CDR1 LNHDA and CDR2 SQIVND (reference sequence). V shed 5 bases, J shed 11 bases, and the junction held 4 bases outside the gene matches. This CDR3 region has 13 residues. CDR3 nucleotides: TGTGCCAGTAGTCTCCGGGACAGGGACGTCCTGACTTTC. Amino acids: CASSLRDRDVLTF.

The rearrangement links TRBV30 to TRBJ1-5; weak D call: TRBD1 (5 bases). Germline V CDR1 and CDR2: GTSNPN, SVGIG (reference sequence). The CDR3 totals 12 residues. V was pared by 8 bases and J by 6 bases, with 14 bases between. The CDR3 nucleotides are TGTGCCGGGGGGAGAGGGAGTCAGCCCCAGCATTTT. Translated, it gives CAGGRGSQPQHF. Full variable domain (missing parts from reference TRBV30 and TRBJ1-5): SQTIHQWPATLVQPVGSPLSLECTVEGTSNPNLYWYRQAAGRGLQLLFYSVGIGQISSEVPQNLSASRPQDRQFILSSKKLLLSDSGFYLCAGGRGSQPQHFGDGTRLSIL.

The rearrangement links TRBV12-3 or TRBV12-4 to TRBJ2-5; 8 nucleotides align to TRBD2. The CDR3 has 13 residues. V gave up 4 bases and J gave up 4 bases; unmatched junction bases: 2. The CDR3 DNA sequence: TGTGCCAGCAGTTACACTAGCGGAGAGACCCAGTACTTC. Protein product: CASSYTSGETQYF.

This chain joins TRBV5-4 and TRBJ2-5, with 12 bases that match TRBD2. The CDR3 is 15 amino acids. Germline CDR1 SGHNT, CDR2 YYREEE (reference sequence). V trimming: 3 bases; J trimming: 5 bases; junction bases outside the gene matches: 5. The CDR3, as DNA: TGTGCCAGCAGCTCCGGGACTAGCGGGCGGGAGACCCAGTACTTC. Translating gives CASSSGTSGRETQYF.